This TCR beta chain was recovered during a study of blood T cell repertoires in COVID-19. Across the study: The United States, Italy and Spain were the sources of the acute and convalescent COVID-19 samples. T cells, B-cell-depleted T cells, or PBMCs provided the cDNA or gDNA that served as material.

Original handling: Estimation of nucleated cell counts was performed using reference gene primer amplification. The data were produced by immunoSEQ multiplex PCR, yet TCRdb's version contains in-frame clones alone and is incomplete. V and J calls plus clone size are reproduced from that table; the DNA served to infer D and trimming. The repertoire has some 110,000 clones, around 86% of them found once; the top ten carry 15%. Losses at the gene ends were 5 bases for V and 0 bases for J; bases not matched to a gene: 6. The CDR3 spans 15 residues. The germline V gene has CDR1 SEHNR and CDR2 FQNEAQ (reference sequence).

The J gene is TRBJ2-7, the V gene TRBV7-9, with 8 nucleotides matching TRBD1. The receptor comes from a man aged 45 to 65 with acute or convalescent COVID-19. Material for sequencing was peripheral blood. The CDR3 nucleotides are TGTGCCAGCAGCATACTCGGGACAGGCTCCTACGAGCAGTACTTC. Its translation: CASSILGTGSYEQYF. Combining the CDR3 with reference TRBV7-9 and TRBJ2-7 gives the whole variable domain DTGVSQNPRHKITKRGQNVTFRCDPISEHNRLYWYRQTLGQGPEFLTYFQNEAQLEKSRLLSDRFSAERPKGSFSTLEIQRTEQGDSAMYLCASSILGTGSYEQYFGPGTRLTVT.